The clone carrying this TCR beta chain came up many times. Its antigen is unidentified. Trimming stripped 2 bases from V and 2 bases from J, with 18 bases between. The CDR3 totals 17 residues. CDR1 is MNHEY and CDR2 is SMNVEV in the germline V gene (reference sequence). This specimen comes from a study of T cells in Graves' hyperthyroidism and ophthalmopathy. General study results and limits: Most thyroid clonotypes expanded above 0.001 were also detected in blood.

Patients aged 18 to 65 had newly diagnosed hyperthyroidism lasting under 2 months. Reasons for excluding patients were uncontrolled infection, other autoimmune disease, pregnancy or lactation. Authors of the study amplified TCR beta CDR3 regions from RNA transcripts. An initial round of RT-PCR targeting the TCR CDR3 relied on the HTBI primer set. MiXCR was run by TCRdb on the multiplex PCR reads, yielding one entry per CDR3 protein. This sample has roughly 700,000 distinct CDR3 sequences, with 15% to 20% found just once. This chain uses TRBV27 with TRBJ1-1; D is perhaps TRBD1 (6 bases). Material: blood. This clonotype was obtained from a man aged 50 to 59 with Graves' hyperthyroidism. CDR3 protein: CASSLGPPTGINTEAFF. The CDR3 coding sequence is TGTGCCAGCAGTTTAGGCCCCCCAACAGGGATAAACACTGAAGCTTTCTTT.